This T cell receptor (beta chain) was captured by sequencing in a study of blood T cell repertoires in COVID-19. Individuals drawn from under 30 US areas were roughly 18 to 100 years old. The recovered donors of Cohort 3 showed two negative PCRs, clearance, or symptom resolution. The protocol was immunoSEQ multiplex PCR, while the TCRdb copy is restricted to in-frame clones and leaves out a portion. This repertoire shows over 150,000 clones, approximately 82% found once; its top ten account for approximately 15%. This CDR3 region has 13 residues. The ends lost 4 bases at V and 8 bases at J; junction bases unmatched: 6. The germline CDR1 and CDR2 sequences are LGHDT and YNNKEL (reference sequence).

This chain links TRBV3-1 (or the pseudogene TRBV3-2) with TRBJ1-2; 8 bases fit TRBD1. The sequenced material came from PBMCs or T cells enriched from blood (not recorded which). The receptor was derived from a woman in her forties or fifties who had recovered from COVID-19. CDR3: CASSLQGQGGYTF. DNA for the CDR3: TGTGCCAGCAGCCTCCAAGGACAGGGAGGCTACACCTTC.